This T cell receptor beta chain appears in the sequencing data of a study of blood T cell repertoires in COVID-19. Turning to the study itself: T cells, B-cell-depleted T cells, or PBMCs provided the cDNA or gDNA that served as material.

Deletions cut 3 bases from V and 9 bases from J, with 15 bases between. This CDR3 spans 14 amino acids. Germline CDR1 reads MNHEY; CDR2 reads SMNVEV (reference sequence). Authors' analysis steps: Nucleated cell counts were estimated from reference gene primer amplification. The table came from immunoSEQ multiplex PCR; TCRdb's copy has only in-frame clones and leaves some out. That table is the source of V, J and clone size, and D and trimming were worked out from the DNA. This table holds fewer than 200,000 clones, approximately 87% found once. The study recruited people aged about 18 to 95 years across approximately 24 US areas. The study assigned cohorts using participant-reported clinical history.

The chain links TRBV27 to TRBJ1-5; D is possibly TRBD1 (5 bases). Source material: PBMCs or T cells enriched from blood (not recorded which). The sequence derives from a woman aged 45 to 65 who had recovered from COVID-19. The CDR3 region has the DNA TGTGCCAGCAGTTTTAGGGGCGGGGGTAGGCCCCAGCATTTT. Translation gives CASSFRGGGRPQHF.